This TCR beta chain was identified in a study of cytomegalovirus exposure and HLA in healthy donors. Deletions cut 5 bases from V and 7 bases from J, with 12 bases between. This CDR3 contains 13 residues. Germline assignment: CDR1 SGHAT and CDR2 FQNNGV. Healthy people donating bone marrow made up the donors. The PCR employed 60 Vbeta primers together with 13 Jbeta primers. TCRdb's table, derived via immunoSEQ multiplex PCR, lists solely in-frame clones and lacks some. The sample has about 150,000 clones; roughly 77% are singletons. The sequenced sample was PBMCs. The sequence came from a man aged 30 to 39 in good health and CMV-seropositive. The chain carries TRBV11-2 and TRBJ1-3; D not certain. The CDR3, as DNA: TGTGCCAGCAGCCTCCCGGTGGTGAACACCATATATTTT. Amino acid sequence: CASSLPVVNTIYF.